The sequence of this TCR beta chain was determined in a study of blood T cell repertoires in COVID-19. Study in general: From the United States, Italy and Spain came samples of acute and convalescent COVID-19. Sources were T cells, B-cell-depleted T cells, or PBMCs; the material itself was cDNA or gDNA.

Only in-frame clones appear in the TCRdb table, and some are missing; sequencing was by immunoSEQ multiplex PCR. The sample holds around 130,000 clones, roughly 90% seen once. Germline assignment: CDR1 LNHDA and CDR2 SQIVND (reference sequence). Trimming took 1 base from V and 3 from J, leaving 7 bases between them. This CDR3 is 14 amino acids long. The receptor comes from a man between 60 and 70 years old with COVID-19, enrolled during active disease. The sample was peripheral blood. The chain combines TRBV19 with TRBJ1-5, with D possibly matching TRBD1 (5 bases). CDR3 in amino acids: CASSIGQLNQPQHF. The CDR3 DNA reads as TGTGCCAGTAGTATAGGACAGCTCAATCAGCCCCAGCATTTT.